The 14 T cell receptor beta chains reported below all come from one sample, sequenced in a study of blood T cell repertoires in COVID-19. Using immunoSEQ multiplex PCR, the repertoire was profiled, and TCRdb retains in-frame clones only, with some absent. This repertoire shows roughly 73,000 clones, roughly 84% found once; its top ten account for roughly 28%. Sequencing used peripheral blood. Receptors were obtained from a woman at least 80 years old with active or convalescent COVID-19.

This chain joins TRBV6-6 and TRBJ2-5; no firm D call. Germline loops: CDR1 MNHNY, CDR2 SVGAGI (reference sequence). There are 14 residues in the CDR3. The V gene lost 0 bases and the J gene lost 1 base, with 6 bases spanning the gap. CDR3 nucleotides: TGTGCCAGCAGTTACTCGTCCGTCCAAGAGACCCAGTACTTC. This encodes CASSYSSVQETQYF.

J is TRBJ1-6 and V is TRBV15; D may be TRBD1 (5 bases). V was clipped by 6 bases and J by 5 bases, with 11 bases between them. CDR3 length equals 14 residues. From germline, CDR1 is LNHNV and CDR2 YYDKDF (reference sequence). Written as DNA, the CDR3 is TGTGCCACCAGGGGGGGAGGGGATAATTCACCCCTCCACTTT. It specifies CATRGGGDNSPLHF.

This clone was counted a single time. The rearrangement uses TRBV7-3 and TRBJ2-6; weak D call: TRBD1 (6 bases). The CDR3 contains 15 residues. Germline CDR1 and CDR2: SGHTA and FQGTGA. The V gene lost 6 bases and the J gene lost 4 bases, with 13 bases spanning the gap. For the CDR3, the DNA is TGTGCCAGCAGGGAAGGGGGTTCAGGGGCCAACGTCCTGACTTTC. Residues: CASREGGSGANVLTF.

The rearrangement uses TRBV18 and TRBJ1-6, with 7 bases that match TRBD1. CDR3 length equals 15 residues. In germline, CDR1 is KGHSH, CDR2 LQKENI. Trimming took 5 bases from V and 7 from J; bases not matched to a gene: 8. Written as DNA, the CDR3 is TGTGCCAGCTCATCAGGGACAGTGCAAAATTCACCCCTCCACTTT. This sequence encodes CASSSGTVQNSPLHF.

The V gene is TRBV7-2, the J gene TRBJ2-1; 9 bases align to TRBD2. V trimming: 5 bases; J trimming: 8 bases; junction bases outside the gene matches: 16. The CDR3 totals 17 residues. Per germline, CDR1 SGHTA and CDR2 FQGNSA. The CDR3 spells CASSGRRAGGQGDEQFF. The CDR3 DNA follows: TGTGCCAGCAGCGGACGTCGAGCGGGGGGCCAGGGGGATGAGCAGTTCTTC. Filled out from reference TRBV7-2 and TRBJ2-1, the complete variable domain reads GAGVSQSPSNKVTEKGKDVELRCDPISGHTALYWYRQSLGQGLEFLIYFQGNSAPDKSGLPSDRFSAERTGGSVSTLTIQRTQQEDSAVYLCASSGRRAGGQGDEQFFGPGTRLTVL.

This chain uses TRBV9 with TRBJ2-1, with a tentative D call TRBD1 (6 bases). The CDR3 is 14 residues long. CDR1 is SGDLS, CDR2 YYNGEE, per germline. The V end was cut by 1 base, the J end by 5 bases, with 10 bases between. CDR3: CASSVRQDNNEQFF. In DNA form, the CDR3 reads TGTGCCAGCAGCGTACGACAGGATAACAATGAGCAGTTCTTC. Full variable domain (rest looked up from reference TRBV9 and TRBJ2-1): DSGVTQTPKHLITATGQRVTLRCSPRSGDLSVYWYQQSLDQGLQFLIQYYNGEERAKGNILERFSAQQFPDLHSELNLSSLELGDSALYFCASSVRQDNNEQFFGPGTRLTVL.

V usage is TRBV9 and J usage is TRBJ2-2, with TRBD2 matching over 7 bases. The V gene end was trimmed by 2 bases and the J gene end by 9 bases; junction bases not matched to a gene: 7. Looked up from germline, CDR1 is SGDLS and CDR2 is YYNGEE. CDR3 length equals 14 residues. This chain's CDR3 is CASSVERGGWELFF. The CDR3 DNA follows: TGTGCCAGCAGCGTCGAGCGGGGTGGCTGGGAGCTGTTTTTT. Full variable domain (outside the CDR3, taken from reference TRBV9 and TRBJ2-2): DSGVTQTPKHLITATGQRVTLRCSPRSGDLSVYWYQQSLDQGLQFLIQYYNGEERAKGNILERFSAQQFPDLHSELNLSSLELGDSALYFCASSVERGGWELFFGEGSRLTVL.

The chain joins TRBV27 to TRBJ2-2; 9 nucleotides match TRBD2. Germline V gives CDR1 MNHEY, CDR2 SMNVEV (reference sequence). This CDR3 is 16 amino acids long. V lost 3 bases, J lost 1 base, and 3 bases stayed unmatched. CDR3 residues: CASSLFSGGNTGELFF. The CDR3 coding sequence is TGTGCCAGCAGTTTGTTTAGCGGGGGGAACACCGGGGAGCTGTTTTTT.

The gene calls are TRBV5-4 and TRBJ2-7; 8 bases map to TRBD1. The length of the CDR3 is 14 residues. Germline loops: CDR1 SGHNT, CDR2 YYREEE (reference sequence). After removal of 3 bases from V and 2 bases from J, the junction contained 4 bases not matched to a gene. The CDR3: CASSSGQGTYEQYF. In DNA, the CDR3 is TGTGCCAGCAGCTCCGGACAGGGTACCTACGAGCAGTACTTC.

The CDR3 nucleotides read TGTGCCAGCAGCCGGGGACTAGCGGGGAGATACAATGAGCAGTTCTTC. Translated, it gives CASSRGLAGRYNEQFF. The V gene is TRBV7-2, the J gene TRBJ2-1, with TRBD2 identical over 13 bases. This CDR3 is 16 amino acids long. V lost 5 bases and J lost 4; bases outside the gene matches: 5. The germline gives CDR1 SGHTA, CDR2 FQGNSA.

The chain couples TRBV6-6 to TRBJ2-5; TRBD2 might be the D (6 bases). CDR1 and CDR2 from the germline V gene are MNHNY and SVGAGI (reference sequence). The V end lost 8 bases, the J end lost 5 bases, and 15 bases lay between the germline ends. The CDR3 has 13 residues. CDR3 in amino acids: CASSGVGGETQYF. The CDR3 DNA is TGTGCCAGCTCGGGGGTCGGAGGGGAGACCCAGTACTTC.

The V and J genes are TRBV6-1 and TRBJ1-6; no definite D call. V lost 3 bases, J lost 2 bases, and 8 bases lay in between. The germline V gene encodes CDR1 MNHNS and CDR2 SASEGT. The CDR3 has 15 amino acids. CDR3 in amino acids: CASSDRNTYNSPLHF. The CDR3 region has the DNA TGTGCCAGCAGTGACAGAAACACCTATAATTCACCCCTCCACTTT.

The chain has TRBV19 and TRBJ2-1; D might be TRBD2 (6 bases). The germline V gene has CDR1 LNHDA and CDR2 SQIVND (reference sequence). With 4 bases removed from V and 10 bases from J, the gap between germline ends came to 20 bases. The CDR3 runs to 15 residues. The CDR3 nucleotides read TGTGCCAGTAGTAGAGGTGTGGAGCTGGGGAGGGAGCAGTTCTTC. Translation: CASSRGVELGREQFF.

The chain recombines TRBV29-1 with TRBJ2-3; 9 nucleotides agree with TRBD2. The CDR3 is made up of 15 amino acids. V lost 6 bases to trimming and J lost 2 bases; unmatched junction nucleotides: 9. The germline gives CDR1 SQVTM, CDR2 ANQGSEA. CDR3 bases: TGCAGCGTGTATCTGACTAGCGGTAACACAGATACGCAGTATTTT. Residues: CSVYLTSGNTDTQYF.